These T cell receptor beta chains were read from a single sample in a study of control samples from healthy donors and cancer patients. The data were produced by immunoSEQ multiplex PCR, yet TCRdb's version contains in-frame clones alone and is incomplete. The sample shows almost 85,000 clones, about 94% of them seen only once. The sample was blood. Receptor source: a woman aged 18 to 35 in good health. Both conserved end residues are part of each CDR3. The D gene is left open where the match is weak. Rows give clone size only sometimes, using once, few, many, or a class for an expanded clone.

clone_size j_call d_call cdr3_length v_call cdr3_aa cdr3_nt
- TRBJ2-1 TRBD2 17 TRBV27 CASNLLAGANSYNEQFF TGTGCCAGCAACCTTTTAGCGGGAGCAAACTCCTACAATGAGCAGTTCTTC
- TRBJ1-1 TRBD1 15 TRBV19 CASIARWGQGTKAFF TGTGCCAGTATCGCCCGTTGGGGACAGGGGACCAAAGCTTTCTTT
- TRBJ2-5 - 14 TRBV27 CASSDRQPGSTQYF TGTGCCAGCAGTGACAGACAGCCCGGTTCGACCCAGTACTTC
- TRBJ1-5 - 14 TRBV5-1 CASSLEGQNQPQHF TGCGCCAGCAGCTTGGAAGGACAGAATCAGCCCCAGCATTTT
- TRBJ1-1 - 14 TRBV5-5 CASSARAVNTEAFF TGTGCCAGCAGCGCGAGAGCTGTGAACACTGAAGCTTTCTTT
once TRBJ1-2 TRBD1 18 TRBV5-1 CASSIRPGQGLSNYGYTF TGCGCCAGCAGCATCCGACCGGGACAGGGGTTATCTAACTATGGCTACACCTTC
- TRBJ1-2 TRBD1 13 TRBV12-3/TRBV12-4 CASSPGQGYGYTF TGTGCCAGCAGTCCGGGACAGGGCTATGGCTACACCTTC
- TRBJ1-3 - 14 TRBV9 CASSVDGSGNTIYF TGTGCCAGCAGCGTAGACGGCTCTGGAAACACCATATATTTT
- TRBJ1-2 - 15 TRBV10-3 CAISESRGARYGYTF TGTGCCATCAGTGAGTCTAGGGGCGCGCGGTATGGCTACACCTTC
- TRBJ2-7 - 14 TRBV28 CASRDSGRTYEQYF TGTGCCAGCAGGGATTCGGGCAGAACCTACGAGCAGTACTTC
- TRBJ1-4 - 14 TRBV28 CASSLSAGNEKLFF TGTGCCAGCAGTTTAAGTGCCGGGAATGAAAAACTGTTTTTT
- TRBJ2-3 - 15 TRBV7-2 CASSFFWEGTDTQYF TGTGCCAGCAGCTTTTTCTGGGAAGGGACAGATACGCAGTATTTT
- TRBJ2-5 TRBD1 14 TRBV2 CASSRDRYQETQYF TGTGCCAGCTCCCGGGACAGGTACCAAGAGACCCAGTACTTC
- TRBJ2-6 - 20 TRBV4-2 CASSLDPYAGASSGANVLTF TGTGCCAGCAGCCTCGACCCATATGCAGGGGCGTCCTCTGGGGCCAACGTCCTGACTTTC
- TRBJ2-6 - 17 TRBV4-1 CASSLQQPVSGANVLTF TGCGCCAGCAGCCTTCAACAGCCCGTCTCTGGGGCCAACGTCCTGACTTTC
once TRBJ2-3 - 15 TRBV7-2 CASSPRDLLTDTQYF TGTGCCAGCAGCCCAAGGGACCTGCTAACAGATACGCAGTATTTT
- TRBJ1-1 - 13 TRBV5-1 CASSLTGVSEAFF TGCGCCAGCAGCTTGACCGGGGTCTCTGAAGCTTTCTTT